This T cell receptor (beta chain) came from a study of early T cells in non-severe SARS-CoV-2 infection. Study-wide background: Chains were not paired, and sequencing was done on bulk RNA from unsorted whole blood. Regarding the study as a whole: Clonotype matching in VDJdb favored anti-spike CD8 responses and did not capture private and CD4 specificities.

This clonotype came up many times. Its antigen remains unidentified. The library protocol tagged individual cDNA molecules with unique molecular identifiers. In TCRdb, the 5' RACE reads were re-called with MiXCR into one record per CDR3 protein. In the table there are about 56,000 distinct CDR3 sequences, 8% to 11% of which are singletons. The source material was whole blood. The receptor was isolated from an adult who was a healthcare worker with PCR-confirmed SARS-CoV-2 infection or an uninfected control (not recorded which).

The CDR3 region is CAWSYGTDGYTF. The CDR3, as DNA: TGTGCCTGGAGTTATGGGACGGATGGCTACACCTTC. The chain carries TRBV30 and TRBJ1-2; a possible D gene is TRBD1 (5 bases). The V gene lost 2 bases and the J gene lost 6 bases, with 10 bases spanning the gap. Germline V lookup: CDR1 GTSNPN, CDR2 SVGIG (reference sequence). This CDR3 is 12 amino acids long.